This T cell receptor beta chain was identified in a study of long-term antiretroviral therapy in people with HIV. The study, taken as a whole, reports: Among HIV repertoires, CDR3 length ranges were narrower than those of controls. Transplant-donor-level diversity was not reached after ART, though diversity increased. At every time point, clones expanded before ART dominated the repertoire.

The study drew at least one pre-ART and at least two post-ART PBMC samples from every donor. Version v3.0 of the immunoSEQ assay ran at survey level. Sequenced by immunoSEQ multiplex PCR; TCRdb stores in-frame clones only, minus some. The table has around 30,000 clones, roughly 85% seen once. V shed 2 bases and J shed 5 bases, with 9 bases lying between them. This CDR3 has 14 residues. Looked up from germline, CDR1 is MNHEY and CDR2 is SVGAGI. Points on this clone: The target antigen is unknown.

The specimen was unsorted PBMCs, collected 1.1 years after starting antiretroviral therapy. This clonotype was obtained from a man aged 18 to 30 with HIV. This chain links TRBV6-5 with TRBJ2-2, with D tentatively TRBD1 (5 bases). CDR3 amino acids: CASSYGKGTGELFF. CDR3 coding DNA: TGTGCCAGCAGTTACGGGAAGGGGACCGGGGAGCTGTTTTTT.